The subject of this entry is one T cell receptor beta chain. This record belongs to a study of blood T cell repertoires in COVID-19. About the study: Sources were T cells, B-cell-depleted T cells, or PBMCs; the material itself was cDNA or gDNA.

TCRdb keeps only in-frame clones here, not all; method: immunoSEQ multiplex PCR. Among some 190,000 clones, 80% to 90% were seen once, and the ten largest hold approximately 10%. This CDR3 region has 15 residues. With 0 bases clipped from V and 3 bases from J, the junction kept 3 bases outside the gene matches. Germline V gives CDR1 SGHTA, CDR2 FQGTGA. This sequence joins TRBV7-3 and TRBJ2-7, with TRBD2 identical over 9 bases. This TCR was sampled from a middle-aged woman with COVID-19, enrolled during active disease. Sequenced material: peripheral blood. The CDR3 region is CASSLTSSGVYEQYF. The CDR3 DNA sequence: TGTGCCAGCAGCTTAACCTCTAGCGGGGTCTACGAGCAGTACTTC.